A selection of T cell receptor beta chains follows, all from one sample in a study of blood T cell repertoires in COVID-19. The protocol was immunoSEQ multiplex PCR, while the TCRdb copy is restricted to in-frame clones and leaves out a portion. The data hold roughly 120,000 clones, with around 83% observed a single time. Sequenced input: peripheral blood. The receptors derive from an elderly woman with COVID-19, enrolled during active disease. The conserved cysteine and the conserved F or W are not part of the CDR3 here. A D gene is named only where the DNA matches it firmly. Clone sizes are given selectively: once, few, many, or a class where the clone is expanded.

CDR3aa | j_gene | abundance | d_gene | v_gene
ASSSRTGYSGANVLT | TRBJ2-6 | . | TRBD1 | TRBV25-1
ASSQDGAGGWAEQY | TRBJ2-7 | . | TRBD2 | TRBV3-1/TRBV3-2
ASSQDENNWGADTQY | TRBJ2-3 | . | . | TRBV4-1
ASRPGTASNQPQH | TRBJ1-5 | once | TRBD1 | TRBV6-5
ASSLGQETQETQY | TRBJ2-5 | . | TRBD1 | TRBV11-3
ASRPRGANEQF | TRBJ2-1 | once | . | TRBV12-3/TRBV12-4
ASSIGQGGTNSPLH | TRBJ1-6 | once | TRBD1 | TRBV19
ASSEPAQTGFNSPLH | TRBJ1-6 | few | . | TRBV6-1
ASTPPAGLLGGVGNEQF | TRBJ2-1 | . | . | TRBV19
ASSPLRGETQY | TRBJ2-5 | once | . | TRBV18
ASSQDLRSYEQY | TRBJ2-7 | . | . | TRBV3-1/TRBV3-2
ASSPRGTGVANYGYT | TRBJ1-2 | . | TRBD1 | TRBV3-1/TRBV3-2
ASSLVGTSPHEQF | TRBJ2-1 | . | TRBD2 | TRBV7-2
ASRGALGDNSPLH | TRBJ1-6 | . | . | TRBV4-1
ASSLVLLAGGREQY | TRBJ2-7 | . | TRBD2 | TRBV5-8
ASSPPLAGGPGETQY | TRBJ2-5 | once | TRBD2 | TRBV7-8
ASSLGGGTYNEQF | TRBJ2-1 | once | TRBD2 | TRBV28
ASSKTSGSRNTDTQY | TRBJ2-3 | . | TRBD2 | TRBV7-3
ASSLQTGRGTGELF | TRBJ2-2 | . | . | TRBV7-9
ASSFSQNTGELF | TRBJ2-2 | . | . | TRBV11-3
ASSESFTGYEQY | TRBJ2-7 | . | . | TRBV25-1
ASSLGLAGLPTQY | TRBJ2-5 | . | TRBD2 | TRBV7-6
ASREGRANYGYT | TRBJ1-2 | many | . | TRBV2
ASVRGMVYSNQPQH | TRBJ1-5 | . | TRBD1 | TRBV6-4
ASSLVGSGIGNEQF | TRBJ2-1 | . | TRBD2 | TRBV7-2
ASSSIPGQTFYGYT | TRBJ1-2 | . | TRBD1 | TRBV5-1
ASSLNIGNTIY | TRBJ1-3 | . | . | TRBV5-6
ASSLEESAF | TRBJ1-1 | . | . | TRBV7-9
ASRWEGRNEQF | TRBJ2-1 | . | TRBD2 | TRBV6-5
ASSYLGTSGQRTDTQY | TRBJ2-3 | . | TRBD2 | TRBV6-2/TRBV6-3
ASSERDRGREKLF | TRBJ1-4 | . | TRBD1 | TRBV2
SASYQGGTEAF | TRBJ1-1 | . | . | TRBV20-1
ASSIMGNQREQY | TRBJ2-7 | . | . | TRBV7-8
ASSVGDAEDQPQH | TRBJ1-5 | . | . | TRBV9
ASSETSGSFTQY | TRBJ2-3 | . | TRBD2 | TRBV7-8
ASSEGQGIYEQY | TRBJ2-7 | few | TRBD1 | TRBV2
ATRSEGNTIY | TRBJ1-3 | . | . | TRBV19